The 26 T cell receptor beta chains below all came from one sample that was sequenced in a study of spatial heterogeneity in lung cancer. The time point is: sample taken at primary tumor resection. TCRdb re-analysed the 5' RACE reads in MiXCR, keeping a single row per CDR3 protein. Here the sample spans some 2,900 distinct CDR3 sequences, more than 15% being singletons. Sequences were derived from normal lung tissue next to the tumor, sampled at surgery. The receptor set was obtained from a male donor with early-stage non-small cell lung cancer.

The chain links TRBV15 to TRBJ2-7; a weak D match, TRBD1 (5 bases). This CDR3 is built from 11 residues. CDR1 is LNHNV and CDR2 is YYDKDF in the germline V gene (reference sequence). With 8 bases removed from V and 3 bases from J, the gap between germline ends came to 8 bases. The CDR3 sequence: CATETGYEQYF. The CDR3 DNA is TGTGCCACCGAAACAGGCTACGAGCAGTACTTC.

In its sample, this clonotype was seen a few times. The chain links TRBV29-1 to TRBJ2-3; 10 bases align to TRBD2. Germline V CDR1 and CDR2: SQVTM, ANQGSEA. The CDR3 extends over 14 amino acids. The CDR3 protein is CSLGLAGAGDTQYF. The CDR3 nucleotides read TGCAGTCTGGGGCTAGCGGGAGCGGGAGATACGCAGTATTTT.

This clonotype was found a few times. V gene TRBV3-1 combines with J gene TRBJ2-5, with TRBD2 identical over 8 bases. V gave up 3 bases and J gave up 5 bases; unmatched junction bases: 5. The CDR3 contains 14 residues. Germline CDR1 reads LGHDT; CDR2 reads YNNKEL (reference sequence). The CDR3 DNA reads TGTGCCAGCAGCCACCGGACGGGAGGGGAGACCCAGTACTTC. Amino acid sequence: CASSHRTGGETQYF.

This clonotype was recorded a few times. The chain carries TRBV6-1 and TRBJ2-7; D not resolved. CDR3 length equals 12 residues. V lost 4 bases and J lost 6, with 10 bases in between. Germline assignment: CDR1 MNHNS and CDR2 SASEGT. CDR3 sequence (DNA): TGTGCCAGCAGTGTTCGGCAGGTCGAGCAGTACTTC. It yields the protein CASSVRQVEQYF.

The CDR3 sequence: CASSRGFGSEKLFF. DNA of the CDR3: TGTGCCAGCAGCCGGGGGTTTGGCTCTGAAAAACTGTTTTTT. This chain connects TRBV7-9 to TRBJ1-4; D may be TRBD1 (5 bases). The CDR3 extends over 14 amino acids. Looked up from germline, CDR1 is SEHNR and CDR2 is FQNEAQ (reference sequence). V was clipped by 5 bases and J by 7 bases, with 14 bases between them.

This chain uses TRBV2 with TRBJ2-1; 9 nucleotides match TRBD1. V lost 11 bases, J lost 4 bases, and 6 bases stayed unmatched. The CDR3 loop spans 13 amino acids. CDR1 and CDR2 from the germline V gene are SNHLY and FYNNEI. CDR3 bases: TGTGCCGACCGGGACAGGGCTTACAATGAGCAGTTCTTC. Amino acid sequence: CADRDRAYNEQFF.

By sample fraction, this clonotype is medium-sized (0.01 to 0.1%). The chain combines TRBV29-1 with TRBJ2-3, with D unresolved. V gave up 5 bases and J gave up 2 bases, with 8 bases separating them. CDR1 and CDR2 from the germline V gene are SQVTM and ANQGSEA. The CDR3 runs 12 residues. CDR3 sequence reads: CSVSGFTDTQYF. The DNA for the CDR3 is TGCAGCGTTAGTGGCTTCACAGATACGCAGTATTTT.

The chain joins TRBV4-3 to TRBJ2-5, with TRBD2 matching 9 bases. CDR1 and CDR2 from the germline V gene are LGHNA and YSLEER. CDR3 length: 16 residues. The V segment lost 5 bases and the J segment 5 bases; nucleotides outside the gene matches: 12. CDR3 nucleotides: TGCGCCAGCAGCAAACCCTCGGGAACTAGCGGGGAGACCCAGTACTTC. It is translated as CASSKPSGTSGETQYF.

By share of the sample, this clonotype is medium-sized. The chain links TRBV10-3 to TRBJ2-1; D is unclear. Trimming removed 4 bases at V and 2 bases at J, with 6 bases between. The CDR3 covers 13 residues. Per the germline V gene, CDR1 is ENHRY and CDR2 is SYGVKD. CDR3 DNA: TGTGCCATCAGTGGGCGACCCTACAATGAGCAGTTCTTC. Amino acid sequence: CAISGRPYNEQFF.

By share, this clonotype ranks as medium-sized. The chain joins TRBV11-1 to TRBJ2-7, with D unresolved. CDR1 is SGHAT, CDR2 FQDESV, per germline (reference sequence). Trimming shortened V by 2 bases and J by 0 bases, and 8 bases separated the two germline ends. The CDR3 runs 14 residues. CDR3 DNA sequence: TGTGCCAGCAGCTTAAGTCGGAACTCCTACGAGCAGTACTTC. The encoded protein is CASSLSRNSYEQYF.

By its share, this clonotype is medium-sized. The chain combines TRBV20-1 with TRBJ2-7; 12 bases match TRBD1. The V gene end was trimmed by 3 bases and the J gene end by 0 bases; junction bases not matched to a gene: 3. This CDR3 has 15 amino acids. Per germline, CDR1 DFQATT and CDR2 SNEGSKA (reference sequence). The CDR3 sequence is CSARGQGAFSYEQYF. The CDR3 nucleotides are TGCAGTGCTAGGGGACAGGGGGCCTTCTCCTACGAGCAGTACTTC.

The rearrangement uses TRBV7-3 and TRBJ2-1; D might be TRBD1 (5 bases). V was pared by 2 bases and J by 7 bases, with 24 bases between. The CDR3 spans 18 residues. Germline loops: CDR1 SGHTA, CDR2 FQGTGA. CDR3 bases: TGTGCCAGCAGCTTACCCCTGACATGGCAAGGGGATGATAATGAGCAGTTCTTC. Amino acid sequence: CASSLPLTWQGDDNEQFF.

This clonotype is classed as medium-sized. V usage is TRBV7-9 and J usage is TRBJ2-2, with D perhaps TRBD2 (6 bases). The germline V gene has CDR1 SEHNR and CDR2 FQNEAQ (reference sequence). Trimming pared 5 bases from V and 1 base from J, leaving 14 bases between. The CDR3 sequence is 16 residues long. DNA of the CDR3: TGTGCCAGCAGCCCTAGCGACACCAAGAACACCGGGGAGCTGTTTTTT. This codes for CASSPSDTKNTGELFF. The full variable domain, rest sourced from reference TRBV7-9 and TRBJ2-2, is DTGVSQNPRHKITKRGQNVTFRCDPISEHNRLYWYRQTLGQGPEFLTYFQNEAQLEKSRLLSDRFSAERPKGSFSTLEIQRTEQGDSAMYLCASSPSDTKNTGELFFGEGSRLTVL.

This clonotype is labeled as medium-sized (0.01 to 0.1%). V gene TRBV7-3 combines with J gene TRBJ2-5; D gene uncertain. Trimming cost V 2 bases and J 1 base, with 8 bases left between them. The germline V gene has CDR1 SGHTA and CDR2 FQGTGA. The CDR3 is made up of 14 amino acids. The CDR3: CASSLGSSQETQYF. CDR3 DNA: TGTGCCAGCAGCTTAGGTAGTTCCCAAGAGACCCAGTACTTC.

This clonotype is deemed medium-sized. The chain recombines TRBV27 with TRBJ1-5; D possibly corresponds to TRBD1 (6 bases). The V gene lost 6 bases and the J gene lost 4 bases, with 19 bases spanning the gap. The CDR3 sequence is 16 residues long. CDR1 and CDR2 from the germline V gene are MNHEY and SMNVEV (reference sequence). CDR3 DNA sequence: TGTGCCAGCAGCTCCTATACCAGGGGCAGAAATCAGCCCCAGCATTTT. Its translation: CASSSYTRGRNQPQHF.

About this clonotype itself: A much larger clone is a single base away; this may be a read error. The DNA of the CDR3 is TGTGCCAGCAGCTTAGCGGACTGGACCGGGGATCTGTTTTTT. Translation: CASSLADWTGDLFF. The chain employs TRBV11-1 and TRBJ2-2; a weak D match, TRBD2 (5 bases). Germline lookup yields CDR1 SGHAT and CDR2 FQDESV (reference sequence). The CDR3 is 14 amino acids.

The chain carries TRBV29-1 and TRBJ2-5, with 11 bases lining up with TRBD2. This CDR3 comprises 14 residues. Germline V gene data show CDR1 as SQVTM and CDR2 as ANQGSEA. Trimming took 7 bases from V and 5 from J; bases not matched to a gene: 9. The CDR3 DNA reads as TGCAGCGCACCACTAGCGGGAGTTGCGGAGACCCAGTACTTC. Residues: CSAPLAGVAETQYF.

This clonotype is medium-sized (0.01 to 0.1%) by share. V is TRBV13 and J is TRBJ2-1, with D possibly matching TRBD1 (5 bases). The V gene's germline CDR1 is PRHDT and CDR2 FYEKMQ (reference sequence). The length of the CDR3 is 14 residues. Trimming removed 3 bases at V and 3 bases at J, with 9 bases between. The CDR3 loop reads CASSLDTYYNEQFF. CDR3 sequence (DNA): TGTGCCAGCAGCTTGGACACCTACTACAATGAGCAGTTCTTC.

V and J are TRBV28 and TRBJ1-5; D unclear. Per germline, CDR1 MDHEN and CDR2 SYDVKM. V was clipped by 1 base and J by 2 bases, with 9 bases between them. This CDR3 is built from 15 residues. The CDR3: CASSLSERGNQPQHF. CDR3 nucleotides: TGTGCCAGCAGTTTATCCGAAAGGGGCAATCAGCCCCAGCATTTT.

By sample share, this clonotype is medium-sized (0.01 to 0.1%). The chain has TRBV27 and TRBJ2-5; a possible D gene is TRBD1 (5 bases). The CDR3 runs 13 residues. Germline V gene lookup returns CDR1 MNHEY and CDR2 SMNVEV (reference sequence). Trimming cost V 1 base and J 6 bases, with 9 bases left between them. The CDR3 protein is CASSLYQGKTQYF. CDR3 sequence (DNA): TGTGCCAGCAGTTTATATCAGGGAAAGACCCAGTACTTC.

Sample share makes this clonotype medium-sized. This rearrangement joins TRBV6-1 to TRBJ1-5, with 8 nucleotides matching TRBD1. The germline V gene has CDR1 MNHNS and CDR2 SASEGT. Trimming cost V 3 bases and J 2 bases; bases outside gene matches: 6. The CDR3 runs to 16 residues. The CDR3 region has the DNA TGTGCCAGCAGTGACCAGGGGGCAGTAGGCAATCAGCCCCAGCATTTT. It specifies CASSDQGAVGNQPQHF.

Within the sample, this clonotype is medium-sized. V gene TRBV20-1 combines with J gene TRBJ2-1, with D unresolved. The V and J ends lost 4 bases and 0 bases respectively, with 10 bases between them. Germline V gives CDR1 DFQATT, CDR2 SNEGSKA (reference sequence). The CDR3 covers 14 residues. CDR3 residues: CSAKGPNSYNEQFF. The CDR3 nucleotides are TGCAGTGCTAAGGGCCCCAACTCCTACAATGAGCAGTTCTTC.

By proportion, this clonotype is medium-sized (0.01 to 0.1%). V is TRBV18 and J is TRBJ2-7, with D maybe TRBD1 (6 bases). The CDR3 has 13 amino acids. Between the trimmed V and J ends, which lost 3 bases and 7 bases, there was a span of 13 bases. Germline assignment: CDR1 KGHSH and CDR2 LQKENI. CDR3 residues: CASSPRSGEEQYF. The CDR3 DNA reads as TGTGCCAGCTCACCGCGATCAGGGGAAGAGCAGTACTTC.

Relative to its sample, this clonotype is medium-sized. The CDR3 region is CASSDLDRGYYEQYF. The CDR3 DNA sequence: TGTGCCAGCAGTGACCTGGACAGGGGTTACTACGAGCAGTACTTC. J is TRBJ2-7 and V is TRBV25-1; 9 positions agree with TRBD1. Germline values: CDR1 MGHDK, CDR2 SYGVNS. After removal of 3 bases from V and 3 bases from J, the junction contained 6 bases not matched to a gene. The CDR3 contains 15 residues.

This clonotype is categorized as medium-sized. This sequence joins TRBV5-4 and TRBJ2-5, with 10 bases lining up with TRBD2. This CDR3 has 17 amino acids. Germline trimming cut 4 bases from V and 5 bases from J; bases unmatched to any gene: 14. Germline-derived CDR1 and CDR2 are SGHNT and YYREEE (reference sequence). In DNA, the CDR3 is TGTGCCAGCAGCCGCCGGGTTCTAGCGGGGGTCGGGGAGACCCAGTACTTC. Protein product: CASSRRVLAGVGETQYF.

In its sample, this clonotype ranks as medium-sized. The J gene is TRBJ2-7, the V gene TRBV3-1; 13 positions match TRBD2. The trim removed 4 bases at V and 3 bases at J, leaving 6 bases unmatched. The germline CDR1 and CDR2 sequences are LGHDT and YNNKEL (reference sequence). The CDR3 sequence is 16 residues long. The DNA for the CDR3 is TGTGCCAGCAGCCTCGGGACTAGCGGGATGGTCTACGAGCAGTACTTC. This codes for CASSLGTSGMVYEQYF.